This T cell receptor beta chain was obtained from a study of CD8 T cells in Susac syndrome. Whole-study findings and limits: The study's TCR sequencing and HLA analysis drew on a certain number of individuals. That number was acknowledged as relatively small.

The RNA input was roughly 0.45 to 1 ug, and it was reverse transcribed with random hexamers. TCRdb called the immunoSEQ multiplex PCR reads again in MiXCR, with one record for every CDR3 protein. The sample holds roughly 130,000 distinct CDR3 sequences, 90% to 95% seen once. Sequencing of TCR beta was performed on blood CD8+ and CD4+ T cells. TEMRA cells were FACS-enriched, with CD8+ and CD4+ T cells isolated negatively. Notes on this clonotype: What it binds is not known.

The V and J ends lost 5 bases and 6 bases respectively, with 13 bases between them. The V gene's germline CDR1 is SGHTA and CDR2 FQGNSA. The CDR3 length is 13 residues. The chain couples TRBV7-2 to TRBJ1-2, with D tentatively TRBD1 (6 bases). Sequencing was done on a sample of CD4+ T cells from PBMCs. The origin of this receptor is a human donor with multiple sclerosis. The CDR3 spells CASSTSGGDGYTF. The CDR3 DNA reads TGTGCCAGCAGCACAAGCGGGGGCGATGGCTACACCTTC.